What follows are 26 T cell receptor beta chains derived from one specimen sequenced in a study of blood T cell repertoires in COVID-19. The data were produced by immunoSEQ multiplex PCR, yet TCRdb's version contains in-frame clones alone and is incomplete. Of approximately 85,000 clones listed, approximately 78% were seen once; the top ten hold more than 10%. The sequencing sample was made of peripheral blood. The receptors derive from a human donor in a cohort sampled during active COVID-19.

This clone turned up a few times. This chain joins TRBV5-4 and TRBJ2-7, with 8 bases matching TRBD1. CDR3 length: 14 residues. V dropped 4 bases and J dropped 5; count of bases not matched to a gene: 8. Germline assignment: CDR1 SGHNT and CDR2 YYREEE (reference sequence). CDR3 DNA sequence: TGTGCCAGCAGCCCCGGGACAGGTAGCGACGAGCAGTACTTC. Its protein is CASSPGTGSDEQYF.

This chain links TRBV6-5 with TRBJ2-2; tentative D call: TRBD2 (5 bases). V was clipped by 9 bases and J by 4 bases, with 15 bases between them. Germline CDR1 MNHEY, CDR2 SVGAGI. This CDR3 contains 14 residues. CDR3 nucleotides: TGTGCCAGTCTGGCTCCACGGGGCACCGGGGAGCTGTTTTTT. Amino acids: CASLAPRGTGELFF.

The count of this clone is one. The chain carries TRBV27 and TRBJ2-1; a possible D gene is TRBD2 (6 bases). V was clipped by 5 bases and J by 2 bases, with 34 bases between them. The CDR3 consists of 22 residues. Germline assignment: CDR1 MNHEY and CDR2 SMNVEV (reference sequence). The CDR3 loop reads CASSREPGLERPVSDPYNEQFF. DNA of the CDR3: TGTGCCAGCAGTAGAGAGCCGGGACTGGAAAGGCCTGTCTCTGACCCCTACAATGAGCAGTTCTTC.

This clone was detected only a few times. The chain employs TRBV4-2 and TRBJ1-2; the D gene is possibly TRBD1 (5 bases). This CDR3 comprises 14 residues. Germline V lookup: CDR1 LGHNA, CDR2 YNFKEQ. V dropped 1 base and J dropped 4 bases, with 10 bases sitting between them. The CDR3 DNA reads TGTGCCAGCAGCCAAGGGGGCAGGTTCTATGGCTACACCTTC. Its translation is CASSQGGRFYGYTF.

This chain links TRBV27 with TRBJ2-7; tentative D call: TRBD2 (7 bases). CDR3 size: 15 residues. V was clipped by 2 bases and J by 4 bases, with 15 bases between them. The V gene's germline CDR1 is MNHEY and CDR2 SMNVEV (reference sequence). The CDR3 spells CASSLIGGGGYEQYF. The CDR3 DNA follows: TGTGCCAGCAGTTTAATTGGGGGCGGGGGTTACGAGCAGTACTTC.

The chain recombines TRBV28 with TRBJ1-5; maybe TRBD1 (5 bases). CDR3 length: 14 residues. The ends were cut back, 3 bases at V and 7 bases at J, with 13 bases in the middle. Per the germline V gene, CDR1 is MDHEN and CDR2 is SYDVKM. DNA of the CDR3: TGTGCCAGCAGTTTGGGGCAGGGAAAGCAGCCCCAGCATTTT. Its protein product is CASSLGQGKQPQHF.

The chain links TRBV7-9 to TRBJ2-2; D remains ambiguous. Germline loops: CDR1 SEHNR, CDR2 FQNEAQ (reference sequence). This CDR3 spans 14 amino acids. The V gene lost 6 bases and the J gene lost 4 bases, with 12 bases spanning the gap. The CDR3 coding sequence is TGTGCCAGCAGTCCAAGACGGAGCACCGGGGAGCTGTTTTTT. This sequence encodes CASSPRRSTGELFF.

The J gene is TRBJ2-6, the V gene TRBV10-3, with TRBD1 identical over 9 bases. This CDR3 contains 15 residues. Looked up from germline, CDR1 is ENHRY and CDR2 is SYGVKD. Trimming took 6 bases from V and 6 from J; bases not matched to a gene: 6. CDR3 region: CAISEQGAKANVLTF. The CDR3 DNA sequence: TGTGCCATCAGCGAACAGGGGGCGAAGGCCAACGTCCTGACTTTC.

CDR3 amino acids: CASSTTSGGAYEQYF. As DNA, the CDR3 is TGTGCCAGCAGTACGACTAGCGGGGGGGCCTACGAGCAGTACTTC. V gene TRBV28 combines with J gene TRBJ2-7, with 14 bases that match TRBD2. This CDR3 has 15 residues. With V trimmed by 5 bases and J by 2 bases, 2 bases remained unmatched. In germline, CDR1 is MDHEN, CDR2 SYDVKM.

The chain combines TRBV3-1 (or the pseudogene TRBV3-2) with TRBJ2-1, with 10 bases aligning to TRBD1. The CDR3 totals 16 residues. From germline, CDR1 is LGHDT and CDR2 YNNKEL (reference sequence). V trimming: 5 bases; J trimming: 6 bases; junction bases outside the gene matches: 10. The CDR3 coding sequence is TGTGCCAGCAGCACCCCAGGGGACAGGGGTTCCAATGAGCAGTTCTTC. Encoded protein: CASSTPGDRGSNEQFF.

The CDR3 region has the DNA TGTGCCAGCAGCCAGGATCCCCGAGGCTATGGCTACACCTTC. Amino acid sequence: CASSQDPRGYGYTF. The rearrangement uses TRBV4-2 and TRBJ1-2; no definite D call. Germline V gene lookup returns CDR1 LGHNA and CDR2 YNFKEQ. There are 14 residues in the CDR3. Trimming shortened V by 3 bases and J by 4 bases, and 12 bases separated the two germline ends.

This sequence joins TRBV21-1 and TRBJ1-2; no check of the table's D call, TRBD1, against the DNA was made. TRBV21-1 is classified as a pseudogene. The CDR3 consists of 15 residues. CDR3 in amino acids: CASSAQGGARYGYTF. The CDR3 DNA follows: TGTGCCAGCAGTGCCCAGGGGGGCGCTCGGTATGGCTACACCTTC.

This sequence joins TRBV20-1 and TRBJ2-1; D perhaps matches TRBD2 (6 bases). CDR1 and CDR2 (germline): DFQATT, SNEGSKA (reference sequence). V gave up 3 bases and J gave up 1 base, with 13 bases separating them. The CDR3 runs to 15 residues. CDR3 sequence reads: CSASLRGGSYNEQFF. The CDR3 DNA sequence: TGCAGTGCTAGTCTTCGTGGGGGGTCCTACAATGAGCAGTTCTTC.

The chain recombines TRBV19 with TRBJ2-5, with TRBD1 identical over 11 bases. CDR3 size: 16 residues. The V gene end was trimmed by 5 bases and the J gene end by 4 bases; junction bases not matched to a gene: 9. Germline-derived CDR1 and CDR2 are LNHDA and SQIVND (reference sequence). CDR3 nucleotide sequence: TGTGCCAGTAGTGGACAAGGACAGGGGGCACGAGAGACCCAGTACTTC. Encoded protein: CASSGQGQGARETQYF.

In its sample, this clone was seen a few times. The rearrangement links TRBV29-1 to TRBJ1-1; the match to TRBD1 covers 8 bases. The length of the CDR3 is 14 residues. V trimming: 6 bases; J trimming: 3 bases; junction bases outside the gene matches: 9. The germline V gene encodes CDR1 SQVTM and CDR2 ANQGSEA. The CDR3 region is CSVGQVDIYTEAFF. CDR3 nucleotide sequence: TGCAGCGTGGGACAGGTTGATATTTACACTGAAGCTTTCTTT.

This clone showed up just once. Mismatch with germline at one junction end may stem from a read error. The rearrangement links TRBV4-2 to TRBJ2-4; perhaps TRBD1 as D (6 bases). In germline, CDR1 is LGHNA, CDR2 YNFKEQ. The CDR3 totals 13 residues. CDR3 DNA sequence: TGTGCCAGCAGCCAAGTCCCGGACAGTTCCCAAGACTTC. Residues: CASSQVPDSSQDF.

This clone was counted once. J is TRBJ2-3 and V is TRBV7-3, with TRBD1 as a possible D gene (6 bases). Trimming stripped 2 bases from V and 3 bases from J, with 12 bases between. The length of the CDR3 is 15 residues. Per the germline V gene, CDR1 is SGHTA and CDR2 is FQGTGA. CDR3 region: CASSLQGYRTDTQYF. CDR3 DNA: TGTGCCAGCAGCTTACAGGGGTATAGGACAGATACGCAGTATTTT.

The rearrangement links TRBV7-9 to TRBJ1-1; D is unresolved. Trimming cost V 5 bases and J 0 bases, with 10 bases left between them. Germline loops: CDR1 SEHNR, CDR2 FQNEAQ (reference sequence). The CDR3 runs 14 residues. The CDR3 spells CASSQMAVNTEAFF. The CDR3 DNA follows: TGTGCCAGCAGCCAAATGGCCGTGAACACTGAAGCTTTCTTT.

The chain joins TRBV10-3 to TRBJ1-6; a possible D gene is TRBD1 (6 bases). Trimming shortened V by 7 bases and J by 7 bases, and 14 bases separated the two germline ends. Germline lookup yields CDR1 ENHRY and CDR2 SYGVKD. The CDR3 consists of 14 residues. The CDR3 loop is CAITDRFPNSPLHF. DNA for the CDR3: TGTGCCATCACCGACAGGTTCCCCAATTCACCCCTCCACTTT.

The rearrangement links TRBV28 to TRBJ1-6, with D possibly being TRBD1 (5 bases). The CDR3 extends over 14 amino acids. V was clipped by 6 bases and J by 4 bases, with 10 bases between them. From germline, CDR1 is MDHEN and CDR2 SYDVKM. The CDR3 region is CASRMTVYNSPLHF. The CDR3, as DNA: TGTGCCAGCAGGATGACAGTTTATAATTCACCCCTCCACTTT.

The V call is TRBV6-5, the J call TRBJ1-5; perhaps TRBD1 as D (5 bases). V shed 7 bases and J shed 0 bases, with 10 bases lying between them. Germline CDR1 and CDR2: MNHEY and SVGAGI. CDR3 length: 14 residues. DNA of the CDR3: TGTGCCAGCACCGGACATTATAGCAATCAGCCCCAGCATTTT. Translating gives CASTGHYSNQPQHF.

V gene TRBV6-5 combines with J gene TRBJ2-7, with TRBD2 identical over 11 bases. V lost 7 bases to trimming and J lost 4 bases; unmatched junction nucleotides: 3. This CDR3 spans 13 amino acids. Germline V gene data show CDR1 as MNHEY and CDR2 as SVGAGI. The CDR3 DNA reads TGTGCCAGCACCAGGACTAGCGGGTACGAGCAGTACTTC. Translation gives CASTRTSGYEQYF.

The chain carries TRBV24-1 and TRBJ2-7; TRBD1 might be the D (5 bases). The germline CDR1 and CDR2 sequences are KGHDR and SFDVKD. Deletions cut 6 bases from V and 7 bases from J, with 12 bases between. The CDR3 is made up of 12 amino acids. The CDR3 DNA reads as TGTGCCACCAGTAAGGGGTTCGAGGAGCAGTACTTC. Amino acids: CATSKGFEEQYF.

The CDR3 sequence: CASSPDRRNQPQHF. The CDR3 region has the DNA TGTGCCAGCAGCCCCGACAGGAGAAATCAGCCCCAGCATTTT. The V gene is TRBV3-1 (or the pseudogene TRBV3-2), the J gene TRBJ1-5; D might be TRBD1 (6 bases). The CDR3 runs to 14 residues. Trimming shortened V by 4 bases and J by 4 bases, and 11 bases separated the two germline ends. Per the germline V gene, CDR1 is LGHDT and CDR2 is YNNKEL (reference sequence).

CDR3: CAISAGGTGGTEAFF. CDR3 DNA: TGTGCCATCAGTGCGGGGGGGACAGGGGGCACTGAAGCTTTCTTT. The chain links TRBV10-3 to TRBJ1-1; 11 positions agree with TRBD1. The CDR3 runs 15 residues. The trim removed 4 bases at V and 4 bases at J, leaving 5 bases unmatched. The germline CDR1 and CDR2 sequences are ENHRY and SYGVKD.

The chain links TRBV4-1 to TRBJ1-5; D is unresolved. The length of the CDR3 is 15 residues. Per germline, CDR1 MGHRA and CDR2 YSYEKL. Trimming took 0 bases from V and 3 from J, leaving 9 bases between them. CDR3 bases: TGCGCCAGCAGCCAAGATTGGAGGTTCAATCAGCCCCAGCATTTT. Translation: CASSQDWRFNQPQHF.